This is a list of T cell receptor beta chains from one sample in a study of Ad26.COV2.S vaccination and SARS-CoV-2 variants. The table came from immunoSEQ multiplex PCR; TCRdb's copy has only in-frame clones and leaves some out. The table has a few hundred thousand clones, roughly 87% seen once; the top ten hold around 4.5%. The specimen comprised peripheral blood, sampled in a trial of Ad26.COV2.S vaccine versus placebo. Receptors originate from a person between 18 and 59 years old who received the Ad26.COV2.S COVID-19 vaccine or a placebo. Both conserved end residues are trimmed from each CDR3. The order of the fields is V gene, CDR3 length, J gene, CDR3 protein.

TRBV7-9	12	TRBJ2-1	ASSDDIWRKDQF
TRBV9	12	TRBJ2-2	ASSVQGNTGELF
TRBV29-1	12	TRBJ2-1	SVERGFSYNEQF
TRBV6-1	14	TRBJ1-5	ASSEGVAYSNQPQH
TRBV5-1	11	TRBJ2-7	ASSAGPQYEQY
TRBV4-3	13	TRBJ1-5	ASSPQSGGYQPQH
TRBV28	16	TRBJ2-3	ASSWAHGTSGGTDTQY
TRBV28	12	TRBJ2-3	ASLPGQGAPTQY
TRBV28	11	TRBJ2-7	ASSLTGGGEQY
TRBV7-8	12	TRBJ2-1	ASSPGTGANEQF
TRBV5-1	15	TRBJ2-2	ASSLAGTSDVTGELF
TRBV7-2	12	TRBJ1-5	ASSSGQGYQPQH
TRBV7-9	13	TRBJ2-1	ASSPRGTSYNEQF
TRBV5-1	12	TRBJ2-2	ASSLARSTGELF
TRBV7-2	15	TRBJ2-1	ASSSRTSGKGLHEQF
TRBV28	13	TRBJ2-5	ASTPMGGNQETQY